This TCR beta chain originates from a study of blood T cell repertoires in COVID-19. The wider study: The United States, Italy and Spain were the sources of the acute and convalescent COVID-19 samples. PBMCs, B-cell-depleted T cells, or T cells were the source of the cDNA or gDNA that made up the material.

Followed longitudinally, the Seattle patients had been enrolled during active infection. Per the authors' pipeline: For nucleated cells, counts were estimated from reference gene primer amplification. The method was immunoSEQ multiplex PCR; TCRdb's version includes in-frame clones alone and lacks a portion of them. Clonal size and the V and J genes are those of that table, whereas D and trimming came from the DNA. The table has about 330,000 clones, about 91% seen once. From germline, CDR1 is MNHEY and CDR2 SVGAGI. CDR3 length: 15 amino acids. Trimming shortened V by 2 bases and J by 0 bases, and 10 bases separated the two germline ends.

The sequenced material came from peripheral blood. This receptor was obtained from a man under 40 with COVID-19, enrolled during active disease. This chain uses TRBV6-5 with TRBJ1-2; D might be TRBD1 (5 bases). As DNA, the CDR3 is TGTGCCAGCAGTTACGGGGTGACAGCTAACTATGGCTACACCTTC. Translated: CASSYGVTANYGYTF.